The clone carrying this TCR beta chain has only one observation. Its target is unknown. TCRdb keeps only in-frame clones here, not all; method: immunoSEQ multiplex PCR. The repertoire holds some 2.1 million clones, with around 95% as singletons. The sample originates from a study of shared clonotypes between healthy human individuals. Study results and limitations: Sampling included only blood; tissue repertoires likely differ.

The CDR3 length is 13 residues. Germline V gene sequence: CDR1 GTSNPN, CDR2 SVGIG (reference sequence). Trimming removed 5 bases at V and 7 bases at J, with 17 bases between. This receptor was taken from a man younger than 35 in good health. The sample was naive CD4+ T cells sorted from blood. Subset specified: CD45RA+ positively selected. V and J are TRBV30 and TRBJ2-5; D may be TRBD2 (6 bases). DNA of the CDR3: TGTGCCTGGGGAATCTTGGTGGGGGGGACCCAGTACTTC. This codes for CAWGILVGGTQYF.